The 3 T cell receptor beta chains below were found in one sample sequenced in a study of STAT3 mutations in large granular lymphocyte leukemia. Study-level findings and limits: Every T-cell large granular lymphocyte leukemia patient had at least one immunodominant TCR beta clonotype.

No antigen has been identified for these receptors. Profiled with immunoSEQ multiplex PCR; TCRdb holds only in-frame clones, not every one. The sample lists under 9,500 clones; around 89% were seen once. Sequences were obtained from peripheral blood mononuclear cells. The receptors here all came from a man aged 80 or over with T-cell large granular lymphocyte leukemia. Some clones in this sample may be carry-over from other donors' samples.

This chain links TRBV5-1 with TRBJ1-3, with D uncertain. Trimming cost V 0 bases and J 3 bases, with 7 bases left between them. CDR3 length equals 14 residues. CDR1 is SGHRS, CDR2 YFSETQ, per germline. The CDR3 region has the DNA TGCGCCAGCAGCTTGGGATGGGTTGGAAACACCATATATTTT. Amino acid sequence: CASSLGWVGNTIYF.

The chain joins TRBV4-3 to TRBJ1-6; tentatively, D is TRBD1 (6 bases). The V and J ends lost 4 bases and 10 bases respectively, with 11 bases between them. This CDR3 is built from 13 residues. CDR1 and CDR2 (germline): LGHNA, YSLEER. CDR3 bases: TGCGCCAGCAGCCTAACAGGGAACTCACCCCTCCACTTT. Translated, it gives CASSLTGNSPLHF.

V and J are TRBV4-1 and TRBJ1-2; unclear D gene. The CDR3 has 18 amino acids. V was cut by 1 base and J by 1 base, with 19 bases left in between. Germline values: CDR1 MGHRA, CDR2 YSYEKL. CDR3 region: CASSQGYFRRFSNYGYTF. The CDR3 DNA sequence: TGCGCCAGCAGCCAAGGCTATTTTCGTAGGTTCAGTAACTATGGCTACACCTTC.